The following is a T cell receptor beta chain sequence with its context. Assay: immunoSEQ multiplex PCR; the TCRdb copy retains only in-frame clones and omits some. Counted here are roughly 41,000 clones, approximately 84% occurring once; the ten biggest clones make up about 7.8%. This specimen comes from a study of glioma-infiltrating T cells after dendritic cell vaccination. Germline CDR1 and CDR2: LGHNA and YNFKEQ. The CDR3 length is 15 residues. J was trimmed by 2 bases and V by 3 bases; bases with no gene match: 4. The rearrangement links TRBV4-2 to TRBJ1-2, with 9 bases aligning to TRBD1. This clonotype originated in a human donor with glioblastoma. The sequenced sample was blood, obtained before dendritic cell vaccination. Here the CDR3 reads CASSQDRGINYGYTF. CDR3 coding DNA: TGTGCCAGCAGCCAGGACAGGGGAATCAACTATGGCTACACCTTC.